This passage covers 27 T cell receptor beta chains from one sample sequenced in a study of OX40 agonist ivuxolimab in advanced cancers. Using immunoSEQ multiplex PCR, the repertoire was profiled, and TCRdb retains in-frame clones only, with some absent. The data show about 22,000 clones, 88% seen once. The sample was CD4+ or CD8+ T cells sorted from blood, taken in a trial of the OX40 agonist ivuxolimab. The receptors derive from an adult with an advanced solid tumor such as melanoma, head and neck, liver or kidney cancer.

V is TRBV18 and J is TRBJ2-6; 8 positions match TRBD1. Germline loops: CDR1 KGHSH, CDR2 LQKENI. The V and J ends lost 5 bases and 4 bases, in that order; junction bases with no gene match: 7. This CDR3 spans 16 amino acids. The CDR3 reads CASSVGQGSGANVLTF. DNA of the CDR3: TGTGCCAGCTCAGTAGGACAGGGATCCGGGGCCAACGTCCTGACTTTC.

About this clone: A junction end diverges from the germline sequence, so it may reflect a read error. This sequence joins TRBV5-5 and TRBJ2-1; 8 nucleotides align to TRBD2. The CDR3 runs to 14 residues. Germline V gene lookup returns CDR1 SGHKS and CDR2 YYEKEE (reference sequence). For the CDR3, the DNA is TGCGAACAGGACGTGGAGCGGGAGTGGAATGAGCAGTTCTTC. Translating it yields CEQDVEREWNEQFF.

The chain couples TRBV11-1 to TRBJ2-7; 9 bases are a match to TRBD1. The ends lost 3 bases at V and 2 bases at J; junction bases unmatched: 2. The CDR3 has 14 residues. CDR1 and CDR2 (germline): SGHAT, FQDESV (reference sequence). In DNA, the CDR3 is TGTGCCAGCAGCTTCGGGACAGGGACCTACGAGCAGTACTTC. This sequence encodes CASSFGTGTYEQYF.

The chain carries TRBV5-4 and TRBJ2-7; a possible D gene is TRBD2 (6 bases). V lost 1 base, J lost 3 bases, and 14 bases lay in between. The CDR3 contains 15 residues. From germline, CDR1 is SGHNT and CDR2 YYREEE (reference sequence). CDR3 DNA sequence: TGTGCCAGCAGCTTGTGGGGCAGGGAGGTCTACGAGCAGTACTTC. It yields the protein CASSLWGREVYEQYF.

The V call is TRBV2, the J call TRBJ1-2; D gene unclear. The germline CDR1 and CDR2 sequences are SNHLY and FYNNEI. V was pared by 3 bases and J by 4 bases, with 9 bases between. This CDR3 comprises 13 residues. The CDR3, as DNA: TGTGCCAGCAGTGAGTCCGTCGGCTATGGCTACACCTTC. Amino acids: CASSESVGYGYTF.

This rearrangement joins TRBV7-2 to TRBJ2-3, with 7 nucleotides matching TRBD2. The germline V gene encodes CDR1 SGHTA and CDR2 FQGNSA. This CDR3 is built from 16 residues. V lost 2 bases to trimming and J lost 0 bases; unmatched junction nucleotides: 5. CDR3 bases: TGTGCCAGCAGCTTAAGCGGGATAACTAGCACAGATACGCAGTATTTT. This encodes CASSLSGITSTDTQYF.

V and J are TRBV5-1 and TRBJ2-7; 9 positions agree with TRBD2. With V trimmed by 1 base and J by 2 bases, 4 bases remained unmatched. CDR3 size: 15 residues. The V gene's germline CDR1 is SGHRS and CDR2 YFSETQ. CDR3 region: CASSLTASGTYEQYF. CDR3 nucleotide sequence: TGCGCCAGCAGCTTGACGGCTAGCGGGACCTACGAGCAGTACTTC.

The rearrangement links TRBV4-1 to TRBJ2-3, with TRBD2 identical over 15 bases. This CDR3 has 17 amino acids. J gave up 6 bases and V 0 bases, and 4 bases lay outside the gene matches. CDR1 is MGHRA, CDR2 YSYEKL, per germline. The DNA for the CDR3 is TGCGCCAGCAGCCAAGAGGGACTAGCGGGAGGAGGGGATACGCAGTATTTT. This gives the protein CASSQEGLAGGGDTQYF.

The rearrangement links TRBV7-9 to TRBJ2-1; D gene uncertain. Trimming took off 5 bases at V and 0 bases at J, with 14 bases between the two ends. The length of the CDR3 is 16 residues. Germline V gene lookup returns CDR1 SEHNR and CDR2 FQNEAQ (reference sequence). The CDR3 sequence is CASSPWVQVSYNEQFF. The DNA of the CDR3 is TGTGCCAGCAGCCCTTGGGTACAAGTCTCCTACAATGAGCAGTTCTTC.

This chain uses TRBV13 with TRBJ1-4; D not certain. This CDR3 is 13 amino acids long. Trimming removed 5 bases from V and 7 bases from J, with 11 bases in between. Germline CDR1 reads PRHDT; CDR2 reads FYEKMQ (reference sequence). The CDR3 here is CASSRKRLEKLFF. The CDR3 coding sequence is TGTGCCAGCAGCCGGAAGCGTCTTGAAAAACTGTTTTTT. The full variable domain, with the rest looked up from reference TRBV13 and TRBJ1-4, is AAGVIQSPRHLIKEKRETATLKCYPIPRHDTVYWYQQGPGQDPQFLISFYEKMQSDKGSIPDRFSAQQFSDYHSELNMSSLELGDSALYFCASSRKRLEKLFFGSGTQLSVL.

The chain links TRBV19 to TRBJ2-3, with unresolved D. With 4 bases removed from V and 2 bases from J, the gap between germline ends came to 10 bases. CDR3 length equals 14 residues. Germline V gene data show CDR1 as LNHDA and CDR2 as SQIVND (reference sequence). CDR3 nucleotides: TGTGCCAGTAGTACCCACGAACACACAGATACGCAGTATTTT. As protein: CASSTHEHTDTQYF. The whole variable domain, filled in from reference TRBV19 and TRBJ2-3, reads DGGITQSPKYLFRKEGQNVTLSCEQNLNHDAMYWYRQDPGQGLRLIYYSQIVNDFQKGDIAEGYSVSREKKESFPLTVTSAQKNPTAFYLCASSTHEHTDTQYFGPGTRLTVL.

The rearrangement uses TRBV2 and TRBJ2-1; 14 nucleotides match TRBD2. The J segment lost 9 bases and the V segment lost 6 bases, leaving 7 bases of the junction unmatched. Germline-derived CDR1 and CDR2 are SNHLY and FYNNEI. The CDR3 runs 15 residues. The CDR3 spells CASSDGLAGGSEQFF. CDR3 nucleotide sequence: TGTGCCAGCAGCGACGGACTAGCGGGAGGAAGTGAGCAGTTCTTC.

This chain joins TRBV19 and TRBJ1-1, with a tentative D call TRBD1 (5 bases). V was shortened by 7 bases and J by 6 bases, with 21 bases between the two germline ends. This CDR3 is 15 amino acids long. From germline, CDR1 is LNHDA and CDR2 SQIVND (reference sequence). The CDR3 sequence is CASNLGKRQFSEAFF. In DNA, the CDR3 is TGTGCCAGTAATTTGGGGAAGAGACAGTTCTCTGAAGCTTTCTTT.

This chain joins TRBV21-1 and TRBJ2-2. TRBV21-1 is designated a pseudogene. CDR3 length: 15 amino acids. CDR3 DNA sequence: TGTGCCAGCAGGATGAAGGCAGCCCAGACCGGGGAGCTGTTTTTT. This codes for CASRMKAAQTGELFF.

This chain joins TRBV4-3 and TRBJ2-7; D ambiguous. The CDR3 is 15 residues long. Per germline, CDR1 LGHNA and CDR2 YSLEER. V was clipped by 0 bases and J by 1 base, with 10 bases between them. In DNA form, the CDR3 reads TGCGCCAGCAGCCAAGACGTGGCCGGATCCTACGAGCAGTACTTC. This gives the protein CASSQDVAGSYEQYF.

The rearrangement joins TRBV15 to TRBJ2-1, with D possibly TRBD1 on 5 matching bases. The germline V and J ends were trimmed by 1 base and 4 bases, with 11 bases remaining between them. The germline CDR1 and CDR2 sequences are LNHNV and YYDKDF (reference sequence). The CDR3 length is 15 residues. The CDR3 here is CATSRVGQVYNEQFF. Written as DNA, the CDR3 is TGTGCCACCAGCAGAGTGGGGCAGGTTTACAATGAGCAGTTCTTC.

The chain recombines TRBV11-2 with TRBJ2-1; D may correspond to TRBD1 or TRBD2 (5 bases each). Germline loops: CDR1 SGHAT, CDR2 FQNNGV. V gave up 5 bases and J gave up 9 bases, with 17 bases separating them. This CDR3 is 14 amino acids long. CDR3 sequence reads: CASSRPGTETEQFF. CDR3 DNA sequence: TGTGCCAGCAGCAGACCCGGGACGGAAACTGAGCAGTTCTTC.

The J gene is TRBJ1-1, the V gene TRBV9, with TRBD1 identical over 9 bases. Looked up from germline, CDR1 is SGDLS and CDR2 is YYNGEE. The CDR3 runs to 18 residues. V lost 4 bases, J lost 3 bases, and 16 bases stayed unmatched. The CDR3 nucleotides read TGTGCCAGCAGCCCACGGCCGGGACAGGGACCAGGAGACACTGAAGCTTTCTTT. Translation gives CASSPRPGQGPGDTEAFF.

The chain joins TRBV7-9 to TRBJ2-3, with 12 bases aligning to TRBD2. Germline CDR1 reads SEHNR; CDR2 reads FQNEAQ (reference sequence). The CDR3 extends over 17 amino acids. V dropped 5 bases and J dropped 1; count of bases not matched to a gene: 7. The CDR3 spells CASSLLTSGGGTDTQYF. DNA for the CDR3: TGTGCCAGCAGCCTACTGACTAGCGGGGGCGGCACAGATACGCAGTATTTT.

The V call is TRBV9, the J call TRBJ1-1; possibly TRBD1 for D (5 bases). Trimming shortened V by 0 bases and J by 1 base, and 10 bases separated the two germline ends. CDR1 is SGDLS, CDR2 YYNGEE, per germline. The CDR3 covers 15 residues. CDR3 DNA sequence: TGTGCCAGCAGCGTAGGGCGGGGACGGAACACTGAAGCTTTCTTT. Translating it yields CASSVGRGRNTEAFF.

J is TRBJ1-3 and V is TRBV25-1; D is uncertain. This CDR3 is built from 17 residues. Trimming removed 7 bases from V and 0 bases from J, with 19 bases in between. Germline CDR1 and CDR2: MGHDK and SYGVNS. CDR3 loop: CASILGWIRASGNTIYF. Written as DNA, the CDR3 is TGTGCCAGCATCCTGGGTTGGATTCGAGCCTCTGGAAACACCATATATTTT.

This clone was observed a few times. The chain couples TRBV7-6 to TRBJ2-2; D is unclear. This CDR3 is built from 13 residues. Germline CDR1 reads SGHVS; CDR2 reads FNYEAQ. V was shortened by 6 bases and J by 3 bases, with 8 bases between the two germline ends. The CDR3 nucleotides read TGTGCCAGCAGGGCAGAAGACACCGGGGAGCTGTTTTTT. This sequence encodes CASRAEDTGELFF.

The chain joins TRBV4-3 to TRBJ2-5; no clear D gene. V lost 0 bases and J 2 bases, leaving 4 bases between the germline ends. The CDR3 spans 13 residues. The germline CDR1 and CDR2 sequences are LGHNA and YSLEER. CDR3 nucleotides: TGCGCCAGCAGCCAAGATGGGCAAGAGACCCAGTACTTC. Protein product: CASSQDGQETQYF.

This chain joins TRBV6-6 and TRBJ1-5; maybe TRBD1 (6 bases). Per the germline V gene, CDR1 is MNHNY and CDR2 is SVGAGI (reference sequence). The CDR3 sequence is 13 residues long. The V end lost 7 bases, the J end lost 4 bases, and 11 bases lay between the germline ends. CDR3 in DNA: TGTGCCAGCACCGGGGGCTGGAATCAGCCCCAGCATTTT. This translates into CASTGGWNQPQHF.

The chain combines TRBV5-8 with TRBJ2-1; tentative D call: TRBD1 (6 bases). This CDR3 has 15 residues. V was trimmed by 0 bases and J by 5 bases, leaving 12 bases between them. Germline V gives CDR1 SGHTS, CDR2 YDEGEE. The CDR3: CASSLARQAHNEQFF. Here the CDR3 DNA reads TGTGCCAGCAGCTTGGCCCGACAGGCCCACAATGAGCAGTTCTTC.

This rearrangement joins TRBV6-1 to TRBJ1-5; D unclear. Germline-derived CDR1 and CDR2 are MNHNS and SASEGT. The V gene lost 3 bases and the J gene lost 0 bases, with 6 bases spanning the gap. CDR3 size: 14 residues. The CDR3 region is CASSDRISNQPQHF. The CDR3 coding sequence is TGTGCCAGCAGTGACAGGATTAGCAATCAGCCCCAGCATTTT.

V gene TRBV7-8 combines with J gene TRBJ2-3, with a weak D call TRBD2 (6 bases). The CDR3 has 13 residues. The germline gives CDR1 SGHVS, CDR2 FQNEAQ. Deletions cut 6 bases from V and 4 bases from J, with 11 bases between. CDR3 residues: CASRSGVADTQYF. CDR3 nucleotide sequence: TGTGCCAGCAGGTCGGGGGTGGCAGATACGCAGTATTTT.